The 25 T cell receptor beta chains below come from one sample, sequenced in a study of CD8 T cells in ankylosing spondylitis. One entry per CDR3 protein results from TCRdb running MiXCR on the 5' RACE reads. The sample yields some 100,000 distinct CDR3 sequences, roughly 8.7% seen once. Sequencing input: blood, either unsorted or a sorted T cell fraction (not recorded which). The source is a male donor with ankylosing spondylitis or in good health (not recorded which).

This clonotype was observed once. Being one base from a much bigger clone, this may be a read error. V is TRBV18 and J is TRBJ2-7; TRBD2 matches 7 bases. This CDR3 contains 16 residues. The germline V gene encodes CDR1 KGHSH and CDR2 LQKENI. For the CDR3, the DNA is TGTGTCAGCTCACCACGGAAGGCTAGCGGTTCCTACGAGCAGTACTTC. Translated, it gives CVSSPRKASGSYEQYF. The variable domain in full, completed from reference TRBV18 and TRBJ2-7, reads NAGVMQNPRHLVRRRGQEARLRCSPMKGHSHVYWYRQLPEEGLKFMVYLQKENIIDESGMPKERFSAEFPKEGPSILRIQQVVRGDSAAYFCVSSPRKASGSYEQYFGPGTRLTVT.

This clonotype was seen at least ten times. The rearrangement links TRBV4-1 to TRBJ2-7; D is undetermined. The ends were cut back, 0 bases at V and 3 bases at J, with 18 bases in the middle. This CDR3 has 17 residues. Germline CDR1 reads MGHRA; CDR2 reads YSYEKL. The DNA for the CDR3 is TGCGCCAGCAGCCAAGAAAGGGCAGGAACCCTCCTCTACGAGCAGTACTTC. It codes for CASSQERAGTLLYEQYF.

This clonotype was observed at least ten times. The CDR3 DNA reads TGTGCCAGCAGTTCCTCGTCGGCCCAGTACTTC. Translation: CASSSSSAQYF. The rearrangement links TRBV6-5 to TRBJ2-5; D unclear. The CDR3 extends over 11 amino acids. Germline values: CDR1 MNHEY, CDR2 SVGAGI. The ends were cut back, 4 bases at V and 9 bases at J, with 9 bases in the middle.

This clonotype showed up just a few times. In nucleotides, the CDR3 is TGTGCCAGCTCACCAAGGCTAGCGGATTCTCGGGAGACCCAGTACTTC. Protein sequence: CASSPRLADSRETQYF. This chain links TRBV18 with TRBJ2-5; 7 bases are shared with TRBD2. The CDR3 runs to 16 residues. Germline V gives CDR1 KGHSH, CDR2 LQKENI. The V segment lost 2 bases and the J segment 5 bases; nucleotides outside the gene matches: 11. Using reference TRBV18 and TRBJ2-5 for the parts outside the CDR3, the full variable domain is NAGVMQNPRHLVRRRGQEARLRCSPMKGHSHVYWYRQLPEEGLKFMVYLQKENIIDESGMPKERFSAEFPKEGPSILRIQQVVRGDSAAYFCASSPRLADSRETQYFGPGTRLLVL.

At least ten counts were recorded for this clonotype. The rearrangement uses TRBV29-1 and TRBJ2-5; 10 bases align to TRBD2. Germline loops: CDR1 SQVTM, CDR2 ANQGSEA. The ends lost 7 bases at V and 9 bases at J; junction bases unmatched: 11. The CDR3 has 13 residues. CDR3 DNA sequence: TGCAGCGCTTCCGGGACTAGCGCCTTATCCCAGTACTTC. Translation: CSASGTSALSQYF.

This clonotype was seen only a few times. CDR3 coding DNA: TGTGCCAGCAGCCAAGCTACAGGGAATCAGCCCCAGCATTTT. This gives the protein CASSQATGNQPQHF. The chain couples TRBV6-1 to TRBJ1-5, with D possibly being TRBD1 (6 bases). The V gene's germline CDR1 is MNHNS and CDR2 SASEGT. Trimming pared 6 bases from V and 4 bases from J, leaving 13 bases between. This CDR3 has 14 residues.

At least ten counts were recorded for this clonotype. The V and J genes are TRBV12-3 or TRBV12-4 and TRBJ1-1; possible D gene TRBD1, 6 bases. The CDR3 has 13 residues. Trimming took 6 bases from V and 3 from J, leaving 11 bases between them. CDR3 sequence: CASSRNRDTEAFF. In DNA form, the CDR3 reads TGTGCCAGCAGCCGAAACAGGGACACTGAAGCTTTCTTT.

In its sample, this clonotype was seen many times. This rearrangement joins TRBV7-8 to TRBJ2-1; unclear D gene. From germline, CDR1 is SGHVS and CDR2 FQNEAQ. CDR3 length: 15 residues. Trimming cost V 5 bases and J 3 bases, with 14 bases left between them. The DNA for the CDR3 is TGTGCCAGCAGCCGCGACGGTCTGGACTACAATGAGCAGTTCTTC. Its translation is CASSRDGLDYNEQFF.

Ten or more counts support this clonotype. The rearrangement links TRBV29-1 to TRBJ2-5, with 12 bases that match TRBD2. Trimming at V came to 7 bases and at J to 2 bases, leaving 5 bases not matched to a gene. CDR1 is SQVTM, CDR2 ANQGSEA, per germline. The CDR3 contains 14 residues. The CDR3 bases are TGCAGCGCCCCCCTAGCGGGAGGGCAAGAGACCCAGTACTTC. Translated, it gives CSAPLAGGQETQYF.

In its sample, this clonotype was seen many times. The rearrangement uses TRBV29-1 and TRBJ2-7; D uncertain. Looked up from germline, CDR1 is SQVTM and CDR2 is ANQGSEA. This CDR3 has 13 residues. Trimming took 4 bases from V and 1 from J, leaving 11 bases between them. CDR3 in amino acids: CSVGVSKSYEQYF. The CDR3 DNA follows: TGCAGCGTTGGGGTTAGCAAATCCTACGAGCAGTACTTC.

A remark on this clonotype: This clone may be a read error of a much larger clone one base away. V gene TRBV6-1 combines with J gene TRBJ2-2; D tentatively fits TRBD1 or TRBD2 (5 bases each). The CDR3 contains 14 residues. CDR1 and CDR2 (germline): MNHNS, SASEGT. In nucleotides, the CDR3 is TGTGCCAGCACGGGCAGGGCGAACACCGGGGCGCTGTTTTTT. Its protein is CASTGRANTGALFF.

This clonotype was seen many times. The genes are TRBV27 and TRBJ2-3; perhaps TRBD1 as D (6 bases). This CDR3 contains 13 residues. The V gene's germline CDR1 is MNHEY and CDR2 SMNVEV (reference sequence). The ends were cut back, 7 bases at V and 8 bases at J, with 16 bases in the middle. CDR3 coding DNA: TGTGCCAGCACAGGGACACTGTCGGTTACGCAGTATTTT. It codes for CASTGTLSVTQYF.

This clonotype has ten or more counts. This sequence joins TRBV20-1 and TRBJ2-3; TRBD2 matches at 8 bases. J lost 0 bases, V lost 5 bases, and 4 bases had no gene match. The CDR3 totals 14 residues. Germline values: CDR1 DFQATT, CDR2 SNEGSKA (reference sequence). The CDR3 DNA is TGCAGTGCTGTTAGCGGGATTAGCACAGATACGCAGTATTTT. Protein: CSAVSGISTDTQYF.

This clonotype was detected many times. The rearrangement links TRBV24-1 to TRBJ2-1; 11 positions agree with TRBD2. Per the germline V gene, CDR1 is KGHDR and CDR2 is SFDVKD. The CDR3 runs 18 residues. Trimming at V came to 4 bases and at J to 6 bases, leaving 13 bases not matched to a gene. In DNA, the CDR3 is TGTGCCACCAGTGACTCGACTAGCGGGGCGAATCGCATCAATGAGCAGTTCTTC. It encodes CATSDSTSGANRINEQFF.

This clonotype was counted many times. V and J are TRBV7-8 and TRBJ2-3, with 10 bases matching TRBD2. V shed 8 bases and J 4 bases; nucleotides not matched to a gene: 12. Germline lookup yields CDR1 SGHVS and CDR2 FQNEAQ. The CDR3 runs to 16 residues. For the CDR3, the DNA is TGTGCCAGCCCAAGACTAGCGGGCTCTTTCCCAGATACGCAGTATTTT. Amino acid sequence: CASPRLAGSFPDTQYF. The full variable domain, its missing parts supplied by reference TRBV7-8 and TRBJ2-3, is GAGVSQSPRYKVAKRGQDVALRCDPISGHVSLFWYQQALGQGPEFLTYFQNEAQLDKSGLPSDRFFAERPEGSVSTLKIQRTQQEDSAVYLCASPRLAGSFPDTQYFGPGTRLTVL.

This clonotype was seen many times. The rearrangement joins TRBV3-1 to TRBJ2-3; 9 bases map to TRBD2. The CDR3 contains 17 residues. With 4 bases clipped from V and 6 bases from J, the junction kept 14 bases outside the gene matches. Germline assignment: CDR1 LGHDT and CDR2 YNNKEL (reference sequence). The CDR3 here is CASSPLERGAVADTQYF. CDR3 sequence (DNA): TGTGCCAGCAGCCCCCTCGAGCGGGGGGCAGTCGCGGATACGCAGTATTTT.

Ten or more counts support this clonotype. V gene TRBV6-2 or TRBV6-3 combines with J gene TRBJ2-7, with D unresolved. Germline V gives CDR1 MNHEY, CDR2 SVGEGT. Trimming cost V 6 bases and J 2 bases, with 5 bases left between them. This CDR3 has 11 amino acids. The CDR3 DNA follows: TGTGCCAGCAGGAATGCCTACGAGCAGTACTTC. This translates into CASRNAYEQYF.

This clonotype was recorded many times. The V call is TRBV6-4, the J call TRBJ1-2; 9 bases agree with TRBD1. Germline CDR1 and CDR2: MRHNA and SNTAGT. With V trimmed by 2 bases and J by 11 bases, 15 bases remained unmatched. The CDR3 totals 16 residues. CDR3 DNA: TGTGCCAGCAGTGACCATCCTCCGGGACAGGGTTCATCTTACACCTTC. This encodes CASSDHPPGQGSSYTF.

This clonotype has at least ten counts. The chain is built from TRBV20-1 and TRBJ2-1; D gene uncertain. The ends were cut back, 3 bases at V and 4 bases at J, with 19 bases in the middle. Germline V gene sequence: CDR1 DFQATT, CDR2 SNEGSKA (reference sequence). The CDR3 extends over 16 amino acids. The CDR3 nucleotides read TGCAGTGCTAGGGGGATTGTCGCCCCGATTTACAATGAGCAGTTCTTC. Translated: CSARGIVAPIYNEQFF.

As regards this clonotype: One end of the junction does not line up with germline, which may come from a read error. CDR3 in amino acids: CASSLRGTGDPPHF. CDR3 DNA sequence: TGTGCCAGCAGCTTAAGGGGGACAGGCGATCCCCCCCACTTT. This chain links TRBV7-3 with TRBJ1-6, with 8 bases aligning to TRBD1. CDR1 and CDR2 from the germline V gene are SGHTA and FQGTGA. This CDR3 is built from 14 residues.

This clonotype was observed a single time. The rearrangement links TRBV3-1 to TRBJ2-5, with no clear D. This CDR3 has 14 amino acids. CDR1 is LGHDT and CDR2 is YNNKEL in the germline V gene (reference sequence). Trimming removed 4 bases at V and 5 bases at J, with 14 bases between. The CDR3: CASSPSRSSETQYF. The CDR3 coding sequence is TGTGCCAGCAGCCCCTCCCGCAGTTCTGAGACCCAGTACTTC.

This clonotype showed up many times. The chain is built from TRBV12-3 or TRBV12-4 and TRBJ1-2; 7 bases map to TRBD1. V shed 4 bases, J shed 5 bases, and the junction held 7 bases outside the gene matches. The CDR3 length is 14 residues. As DNA, the CDR3 is TGTGCCAGCAGTTATAGGGGACAGATGTATGGCTACACCTTC. Protein: CASSYRGQMYGYTF.

Many counts were recorded for this clonotype. The chain links TRBV7-2 to TRBJ2-5; possible D gene TRBD2, 5 bases. Trimming left V 1 base short and J 4 bases short, with 13 bases between. The CDR3 sequence is 15 residues long. Per germline, CDR1 SGHTA and CDR2 FQGNSA. CDR3 DNA: TGTGCCAGCAGCTTAGAGGCGGGTGGGTTAGAGACCCAGTACTTC. Its protein product is CASSLEAGGLETQYF. Full variable domain (outside the CDR3, taken from reference TRBV7-2 and TRBJ2-5): GAGVSQSPSNKVTEKGKDVELRCDPISGHTALYWYRQSLGQGLEFLIYFQGNSAPDKSGLPSDRFSAERTGGSVSTLTIQRTQQEDSAVYLCASSLEAGGLETQYFGPGTRLLVL.

V usage is TRBV7-2 and J usage is TRBJ2-4; TRBD1 agrees at 8 bases. This CDR3 contains 14 residues. Losses at the gene ends were 5 bases for V and 7 bases for J; bases not matched to a gene: 7. Germline V CDR1 and CDR2: SGHTA, FQGNSA. CDR3 nucleotide sequence: TGTGCCAGCAGCCAGCGGACAGGGATCAACATTCAGTACTTC. Amino acids: CASSQRTGINIQYF.

The table lists this clonotype with many counts. CDR3 sequence: CASSPQGGWDQPQHF. The CDR3 nucleotides read TGTGCCAGCAGCCCACAGGGGGGCTGGGATCAGCCCCAGCATTTT. This sequence joins TRBV12-3 or TRBV12-4 and TRBJ1-5; 8 bases line up with TRBD1. This CDR3 has 15 amino acids. V lost 6 bases to trimming and J lost 5 bases; unmatched junction nucleotides: 9.